Each of the 24 T cell receptor beta chains below was sequenced from the same sample in a study of siplizumab effects on memory and regulatory T cells. This table comes from immunoSEQ multiplex PCR, and its TCRdb copy is limited to in-frame clones, with some not included. The sample contains about 100,000 clones, approximately 91% of which appear only once. Input material: CD4+ T cells sorted from blood. These receptors originate from a human donor in good health. Some clones in this sample may be carry-over from other donors' samples.

In its sample, this clone was seen once. The rearrangement links TRBV7-6 to TRBJ2-2; D gene uncertain. The V end lost 10 bases, the J end lost 1 base, and 13 bases lay between the germline ends. The length of the CDR3 is 14 residues. Germline V gene sequence: CDR1 SGHVS, CDR2 FNYEAQ. DNA of the CDR3: TGTGCCACCAGGAAACGGCAGAACACCGGGGAGCTGTTTTTT. It specifies CATRKRQNTGELFF.

Only one count was recorded for this clone. V gene TRBV18 combines with J gene TRBJ2-3, with TRBD2 matching 8 bases. The CDR3 has 16 residues. Trimming took 3 bases from V and 2 from J; bases not matched to a gene: 7. The germline gives CDR1 KGHSH, CDR2 LQKENI. CDR3 amino acids: CASSPLTSGSTDTQYF. The CDR3 DNA reads TGTGCCAGCTCACCTTTAACTAGCGGTTCCACAGATACGCAGTATTTT. The full variable domain, with the rest looked up from reference TRBV18 and TRBJ2-3, is NAGVMQNPRHLVRRRGQEARLRCSPMKGHSHVYWYRQLPEEGLKFMVYLQKENIIDESGMPKERFSAEFPKEGPSILRIQQVVRGDSAAYFCASSPLTSGSTDTQYFGPGTRLTVL.

The J gene is TRBJ2-5, the V gene TRBV19; TRBD2 matches at 12 bases. Trimming cost V 6 bases and J 5 bases; bases outside gene matches: 7. The CDR3 spans 15 residues. From germline, CDR1 is LNHDA and CDR2 SQIVND (reference sequence). CDR3: CASSPLAGGRETQYF. CDR3 coding DNA: TGTGCCAGTAGCCCACTAGCGGGAGGCCGGGAGACCCAGTACTTC.

V is TRBV2 and J is TRBJ1-3; D possibly corresponds to TRBD1 (6 bases). The length of the CDR3 is 15 residues. CDR1 and CDR2 (germline): SNHLY, FYNNEI. V dropped 5 bases and J dropped 0 bases, with 11 bases sitting between them. The CDR3 spells CASSRDRTSGNTIYF. CDR3 DNA: TGTGCCAGCAGTCGAGACAGGACCTCTGGAAACACCATATATTTT.

This rearrangement joins TRBV29-1 to TRBJ2-2, with D tentatively TRBD1 (6 bases). This CDR3 is built from 13 residues. The germline V gene encodes CDR1 SQVTM and CDR2 ANQGSEA. Trimming took 4 bases from V and 5 from J, leaving 11 bases between them. The CDR3, as DNA: TGCAGCGTTGGAGGGGGTGGAACCGGGGAGCTGTTTTTT. This translates into CSVGGGGTGELFF.

The chain carries TRBV7-8 and TRBJ2-7; TRBD2 might be the D (7 bases). V shed 3 bases and J shed 2 bases, with 23 bases lying between them. Germline values: CDR1 SGHVS, CDR2 FQNEAQ. The CDR3 sequence is 18 residues long. The CDR3 bases are TGTGCCAGCAGCTTTCCGGGGGGCGGGGAGGGAAGGCCCTACGAGCAGTACTTC. Translated, it gives CASSFPGGGEGRPYEQYF.

The genes are TRBV19 and TRBJ1-3, with D possibly matching TRBD1 (5 bases). The CDR3 runs to 15 residues. Per the germline V gene, CDR1 is LNHDA and CDR2 is SQIVND (reference sequence). Trimming left V 6 bases short and J 0 bases short, with 12 bases between. DNA for the CDR3: TGTGCCAGTAGGGACATACCTACCTCTGGAAACACCATATATTTT. It yields the protein CASRDIPTSGNTIYF.

The J gene is TRBJ2-5, the V gene TRBV19; D is undetermined. V was clipped by 3 bases and J by 9 bases, with 17 bases between them. This CDR3 spans 14 amino acids. In germline, CDR1 is LNHDA, CDR2 SQIVND (reference sequence). The CDR3 nucleotides are TGTGCCAGTAGTATCGTGGCCGAGAATGGGGCCCAGTACTTC. Its protein is CASSIVAENGAQYF.

The chain employs TRBV28 and TRBJ2-7; D gene ambiguous. The V end lost 8 bases, the J end lost 0 bases, and 14 bases lay between the germline ends. The CDR3 runs 14 residues. Germline CDR1 and CDR2: MDHEN and SYDVKM. The CDR3 loop reads CASRWGPSSYEQYF. In nucleotides, the CDR3 is TGTGCCAGCCGTTGGGGTCCCAGCTCCTACGAGCAGTACTTC.

The V and J genes are TRBV18 and TRBJ1-5; D is undetermined. The V gene's germline CDR1 is KGHSH and CDR2 LQKENI. Trimming took off 3 bases at V and 7 bases at J, with 16 bases between the two ends. The length of the CDR3 is 15 residues. The CDR3, as DNA: TGTGCCAGCTCACCGGACGCTAAACGGGGACAGCCCCAGCATTTT. Translated, it gives CASSPDAKRGQPQHF.

The J gene is TRBJ2-7, the V gene TRBV6-5; the D call may be TRBD1 or TRBD2 (5 bases each). The V gene lost 7 bases and the J gene lost 1 base, with 17 bases spanning the gap. The CDR3 is made up of 15 amino acids. Per the germline V gene, CDR1 is MNHEY and CDR2 is SVGAGI. CDR3 in DNA: TGTGCCAGCAAAACAACCGGGACGGGATCCTACGAGCAGTACTTC. Amino acids: CASKTTGTGSYEQYF.

Comment on this clone: An end of the junction differs from the germline gene, which may be a read error. This rearrangement joins TRBV6-1 to TRBJ2-1, with D hard to call. The CDR3 is made up of 17 amino acids. CDR1 and CDR2 from the germline V gene are MNHNS and SASEGT. The CDR3 is CASSEGSSWSSYNEQFF. CDR3 DNA sequence: TGTGCCAGCAGCGAAGGTTCGTCCTGGAGCTCCTACAATGAGCAGTTCTTC.

The rearrangement uses TRBV30 and TRBJ2-2, with D possibly being TRBD2 (5 bases). Trimming removed 0 bases at V and 5 bases at J, with 10 bases between. The V gene's germline CDR1 is GTSNPN and CDR2 SVGIG (reference sequence). The CDR3 extends over 14 amino acids. The CDR3 sequence: CAWSVRGGTGELFF. The CDR3 nucleotides are TGTGCCTGGAGTGTACGGGGTGGAACCGGGGAGCTGTTTTTT.

The chain employs TRBV2 and TRBJ2-3, with TRBD2 matching 12 bases. The CDR3 sequence is 14 residues long. After removal of 7 bases from V and 4 bases from J, the junction contained 3 bases not matched to a gene. The germline V gene encodes CDR1 SNHLY and CDR2 FYNNEI. The CDR3 is CASTLAGGSDTQYF. The CDR3 DNA reads TGTGCCAGCACACTAGCGGGAGGTTCAGATACGCAGTATTTT. Complete variable domain (other parts from reference TRBV2 and TRBJ2-3): EPEVTQTPSHQVTQMGQEVILRCVPISNHLYFYWYRQILGQKVEFLVSFYNNEISEKSEIFDDQFSVERPDGSNFTLKIRSTKLEDSAMYFCASTLAGGSDTQYFGPGTRLTVL.

The J gene is TRBJ2-7, the V gene TRBV19; 10 bases line up with TRBD2. Germline V gene sequence: CDR1 LNHDA, CDR2 SQIVND (reference sequence). Trimming cost V 5 bases and J 5 bases; bases outside gene matches: 6. The CDR3 totals 14 residues. DNA of the CDR3: TGTGCCAGTAGTCGATTAGCGGGAGGTAACGAGCAGTACTTC. This sequence encodes CASSRLAGGNEQYF.

J is TRBJ1-5 and V is TRBV6-5, with D unresolved. The V end was cut by 2 bases, the J end by 5 bases, with 7 bases between. Germline CDR1 reads MNHEY; CDR2 reads SVGAGI. There are 13 residues in the CDR3. The CDR3 region has the DNA TGTGCCAGCAGTTACAGGCTGGATCAGCCCCAGCATTTT. This translates into CASSYRLDQPQHF.

V is TRBV5-4 and J is TRBJ1-5; TRBD1 matches at 9 bases. V shed 4 bases and J 3 bases; nucleotides not matched to a gene: 5. CDR3 length: 15 amino acids. CDR1 and CDR2 from the germline V gene are SGHNT and YYREEE (reference sequence). The CDR3 reads CASSPGTGINQPQHF. CDR3 DNA sequence: TGTGCCAGCAGCCCCGGGACAGGGATCAATCAGCCCCAGCATTTT.

This chain joins TRBV18 and TRBJ1-2, with TRBD1 matching 7 bases. Germline CDR1 KGHSH, CDR2 LQKENI. V was pared by 4 bases and J by 8 bases, with 4 bases of the junction left unmatched. CDR3 length: 12 amino acids. The CDR3 region has the DNA TGTGCCAGCTCACAAGACAGGGAAGGCTACACCTTC. Residues: CASSQDREGYTF.

The chain employs TRBV6-5 and TRBJ1-3, with TRBD1 matching over 7 bases. V dropped 4 bases and J dropped 4; count of bases not matched to a gene: 7. CDR1 and CDR2 (germline): MNHEY, SVGAGI. CDR3 size: 15 residues. CDR3 protein: CASSFTGVGGNTIYF. The CDR3 coding sequence is TGTGCCAGCAGTTTTACAGGGGTTGGAGGAAACACCATATATTTT.

CDR3 in DNA: TGTGCCAGCAGTCAACGACAGGCTAACTATGGCTACACCTTC. Its translation: CASSQRQANYGYTF. The chain has TRBV6-6 and TRBJ1-2; D may be TRBD1 (6 bases). The germline V and J ends were trimmed by 5 bases and 0 bases, with 10 bases remaining between them. CDR1 is MNHNY, CDR2 SVGAGI, per germline (reference sequence). The CDR3 is 14 residues long.

The V gene is TRBV12-5, the J gene TRBJ2-1; D call uncertain. V dropped 4 bases and J dropped 7 bases, with 14 bases sitting between them. CDR1 is LGHNT and CDR2 is FRNRAP in the germline V gene. This CDR3 region has 14 residues. The CDR3 nucleotides are TGTGCTAGTGGTTCCGTGGCTCCTTGGAATGAGCAGTTCTTC. Encoded protein: CASGSVAPWNEQFF.

The chain employs TRBV10-3 and TRBJ1-1; no definite D call. The CDR3 covers 16 residues. The V gene lost 4 bases and the J gene lost 0 bases, with 15 bases spanning the gap. Germline V gene data show CDR1 as ENHRY and CDR2 as SYGVKD. CDR3 bases: TGTGCCATCAGTGGGGCCCCCCCTGAAGTGAACACTGAAGCTTTCTTT. It codes for CAISGAPPEVNTEAFF.

The gene calls are TRBV5-1 and TRBJ2-1, with D uncertain. CDR1 and CDR2 (germline): SGHRS, YFSETQ. This CDR3 contains 13 residues. V lost 0 bases to trimming and J lost 4 bases, with 5 bases between them. The CDR3 region is CASSLAPYNEQFF. CDR3 coding DNA: TGCGCCAGCAGCTTGGCCCCATACAATGAGCAGTTCTTC.

The chain carries TRBV19 and TRBJ2-3; TRBD2 might be the D (5 bases). The length of the CDR3 is 13 residues. Trimming pared 7 bases from V and 6 bases from J, leaving 14 bases between. From germline, CDR1 is LNHDA and CDR2 SQIVND (reference sequence). CDR3 in amino acids: CASNPLASDTQYF. CDR3 bases: TGTGCCAGTAATCCCCTAGCATCGGATACGCAGTATTTT.